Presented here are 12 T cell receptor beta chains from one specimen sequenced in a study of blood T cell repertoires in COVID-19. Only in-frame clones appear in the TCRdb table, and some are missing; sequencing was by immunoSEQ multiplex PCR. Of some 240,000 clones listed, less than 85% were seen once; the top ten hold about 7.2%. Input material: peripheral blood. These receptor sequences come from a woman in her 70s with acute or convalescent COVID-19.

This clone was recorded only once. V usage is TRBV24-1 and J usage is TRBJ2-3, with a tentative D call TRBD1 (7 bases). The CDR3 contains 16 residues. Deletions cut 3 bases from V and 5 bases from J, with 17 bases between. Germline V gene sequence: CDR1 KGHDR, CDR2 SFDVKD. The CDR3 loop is CATSDPRGQGGDTQYF. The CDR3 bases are TGTGCCACCAGTGATCCCCGGGGCCAGGGGGGAGATACGCAGTATTTT.

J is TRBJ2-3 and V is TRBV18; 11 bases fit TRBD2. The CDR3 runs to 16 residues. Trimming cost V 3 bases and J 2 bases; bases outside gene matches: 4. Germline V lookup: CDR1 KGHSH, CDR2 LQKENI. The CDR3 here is CASSPLTSGATDTQYF. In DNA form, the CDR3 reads TGTGCCAGCTCACCCCTGACTAGCGGGGCCACAGATACGCAGTATTTT.

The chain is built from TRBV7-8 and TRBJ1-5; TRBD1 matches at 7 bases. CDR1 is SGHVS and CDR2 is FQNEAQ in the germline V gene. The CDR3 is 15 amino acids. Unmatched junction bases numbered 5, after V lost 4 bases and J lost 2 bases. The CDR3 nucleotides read TGTGCCAGCAGCTCGACAGGGTCAGGCAATCAGCCCCAGCATTTT. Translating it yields CASSSTGSGNQPQHF.

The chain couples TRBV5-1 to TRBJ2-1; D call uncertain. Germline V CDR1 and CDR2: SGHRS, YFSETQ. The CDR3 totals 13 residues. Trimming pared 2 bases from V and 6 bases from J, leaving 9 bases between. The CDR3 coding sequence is TGCGCCAGCAGCTTCCAACCCGGCAATGAGCAGTTCTTC. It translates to CASSFQPGNEQFF.

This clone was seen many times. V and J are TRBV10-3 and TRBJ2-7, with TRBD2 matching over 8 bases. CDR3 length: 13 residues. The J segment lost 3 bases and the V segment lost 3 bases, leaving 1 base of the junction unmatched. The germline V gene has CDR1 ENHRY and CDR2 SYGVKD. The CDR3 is CAISERGGYEQYF. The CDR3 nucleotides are TGTGCCATCAGTGAACGGGGGGGCTACGAGCAGTACTTC.

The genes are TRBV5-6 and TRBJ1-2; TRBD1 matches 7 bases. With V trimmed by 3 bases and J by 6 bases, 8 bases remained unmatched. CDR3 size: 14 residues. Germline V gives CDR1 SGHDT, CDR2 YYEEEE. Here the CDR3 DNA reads TGTGCCAGCAGCTCCGTAGACAGGGAGAATGGCTACACCTTC. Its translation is CASSSVDRENGYTF.

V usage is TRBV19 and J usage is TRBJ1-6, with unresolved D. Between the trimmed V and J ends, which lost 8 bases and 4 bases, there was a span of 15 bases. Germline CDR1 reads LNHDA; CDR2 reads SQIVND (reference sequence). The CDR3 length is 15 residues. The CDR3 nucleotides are TGTGCCAGTCGCTACAGCGGCCAATATAATTCACCCCTCCACTTT. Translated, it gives CASRYSGQYNSPLHF. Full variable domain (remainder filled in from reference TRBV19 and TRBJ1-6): DGGITQSPKYLFRKEGQNVTLSCEQNLNHDAMYWYRQDPGQGLRLIYYSQIVNDFQKGDIAEGYSVSREKKESFPLTVTSAQKNPTAFYLCASRYSGQYNSPLHFGNGTRLTVT.

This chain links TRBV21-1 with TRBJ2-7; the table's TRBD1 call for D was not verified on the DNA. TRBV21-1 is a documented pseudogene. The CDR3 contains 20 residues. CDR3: CASSKAAHKRAGGKRGEQYV. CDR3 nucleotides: TGTGCCAGCAGCAAAGCGGCGCATAAACGTGCAGGGGGCAAACGGGGCGAGCAGTACGTC.

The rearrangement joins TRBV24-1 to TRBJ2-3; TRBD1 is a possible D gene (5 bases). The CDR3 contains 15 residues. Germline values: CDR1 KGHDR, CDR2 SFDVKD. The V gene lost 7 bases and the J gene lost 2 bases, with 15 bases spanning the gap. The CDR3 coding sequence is TGTGCCACCAGGGATGGAACAGGACCCACAGATACGCAGTATTTT. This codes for CATRDGTGPTDTQYF.

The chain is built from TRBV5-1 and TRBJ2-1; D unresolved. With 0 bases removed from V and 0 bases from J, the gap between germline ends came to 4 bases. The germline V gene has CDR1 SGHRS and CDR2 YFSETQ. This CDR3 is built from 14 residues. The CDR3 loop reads CASSLESSYNEQFF. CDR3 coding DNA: TGCGCCAGCAGCTTGGAGAGCTCCTACAATGAGCAGTTCTTC.

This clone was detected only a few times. CDR3 in amino acids: CASSEWAGSPIYF. CDR3 coding DNA: TGTGCCAGCAGTGAATGGGCAGGGTCCCCCATATATTTT. The chain couples TRBV2 to TRBJ1-3, with D possibly being TRBD1 (5 bases). V was clipped by 2 bases and J by 11 bases, with 13 bases between them. The germline V gene encodes CDR1 SNHLY and CDR2 FYNNEI. The CDR3 extends over 13 amino acids. Using reference TRBV2 and TRBJ1-3 for the parts outside the CDR3, the full variable domain is EPEVTQTPSHQVTQMGQEVILRCVPISNHLYFYWYRQILGQKVEFLVSFYNNEISEKSEIFDDQFSVERPDGSNFTLKIRSTKLEDSAMYFCASSEWAGSPIYFGEGSWLTVV.

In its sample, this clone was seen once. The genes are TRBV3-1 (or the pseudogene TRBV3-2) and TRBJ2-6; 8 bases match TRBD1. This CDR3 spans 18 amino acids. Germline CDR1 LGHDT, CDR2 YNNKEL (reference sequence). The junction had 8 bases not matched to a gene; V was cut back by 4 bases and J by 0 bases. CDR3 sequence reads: CASSRTGTGSSGANVLTF. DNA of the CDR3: TGTGCCAGCAGCCGCACCGGGACAGGCTCCTCTGGGGCCAACGTCCTGACTTTC.